This TCR beta chain was identified in a study of cytomegalovirus exposure and HLA in healthy donors. Overall study results and limits: Per published reports, the classifier diagnosed cytomegalovirus status with high specificity and sensitivity.

60 Vbeta and 13 Jbeta primers were used in PCR. Only in-frame clones appear in the TCRdb table, and some are missing; sequencing was by immunoSEQ multiplex PCR. Recorded for this sample: about 75,000 clones. To note about this clone: Its cognate antigen is unknown.

This CDR3 comprises 12 residues. V lost 4 bases and J lost 6, with 13 bases in between. In germline, CDR1 is SQVTM, CDR2 ANQGSEA. Sequencing was performed on PBMCs. The V call is TRBV29-1, the J call TRBJ2-7, with D possibly matching TRBD1 (7 bases). The clonotype comes from a man between 40 and 49 years old in good health and CMV-seronegative. The CDR3 nucleotides are TGCAGCGTTGGGCAGGGGGGAGGCGAGCAGTACTTC. Translating it yields CSVGQGGGEQYF.